The 30 T cell receptor beta chains below were found in one sample sequenced in a study of T cells in Graves' hyperthyroidism and ophthalmopathy. Amplification of TCR beta CDR3 regions was performed using RNA transcripts as template. Primed by the HTBI set, a first-round RT-PCR was run on the TCR CDR3. MiXCR, applied by TCRdb to the multiplex PCR reads, yields one record per CDR3 protein. The sample lists about 250,000 distinct CDR3 sequences, almost 25% occurring once. Sample: blood. The receptors here all came from a woman between 40 and 55 years old with Graves' ophthalmopathy.

The chain combines TRBV15 with TRBJ1-5, with 7 bases identical to TRBD1. There are 15 residues in the CDR3. Germline V CDR1 and CDR2: LNHNV, YYDKDF (reference sequence). V lost 3 bases, J lost 7 bases, and 9 bases stayed unmatched. The CDR3 loop reads CATSRDRTGDQPQHF. CDR3 nucleotides: TGTGCCACCAGCAGGGATAGGACAGGCGACCAGCCCCAGCATTTT.

This clonotype was seen ten or more times. The gene calls are TRBV20-1 and TRBJ1-2; tentatively, D is TRBD1 (6 bases). Trimming took off 6 bases at V and 0 bases at J, with 14 bases between the two ends. The length of the CDR3 is 14 residues. CDR1 and CDR2 (germline): DFQATT, SNEGSKA (reference sequence). In DNA, the CDR3 is TGCAGTGCCCTTGCGGGGGCGCCTAACTATGGCTACACCTTC. Translated, it gives CSALAGAPNYGYTF.

In this sample, this clonotype turned up many times. The chain links TRBV19 to TRBJ1-2; tentative D call: TRBD1 (5 bases). The CDR3 is 12 residues long. V lost 5 bases and J 4 bases, leaving 8 bases between the germline ends. Per the germline V gene, CDR1 is LNHDA and CDR2 is SQIVND (reference sequence). The CDR3 nucleotides are TGTGCCAGTAGTCGGGACGTCTATGGCTACACCTTC. Translated, it gives CASSRDVYGYTF. Combining the CDR3 with reference TRBV19 and TRBJ1-2 gives the whole variable domain DGGITQSPKYLFRKEGQNVTLSCEQNLNHDAMYWYRQDPGQGLRLIYYSQIVNDFQKGDIAEGYSVSREKKESFPLTVTSAQKNPTAFYLCASSRDVYGYTFGSGTRLTVV.

This clonotype showed up just a few times. The J gene is TRBJ1-1, the V gene TRBV28, with D maybe TRBD1 (5 bases). V was trimmed by 5 bases and J by 7 bases, leaving 14 bases between them. CDR1 and CDR2 from the germline V gene are MDHEN and SYDVKM. The CDR3 spans 13 residues. In nucleotides, the CDR3 is TGTGCCAGCAGTCCCGGGGGGTTGGTTGAAGCTTTCTTT. This codes for CASSPGGLVEAFF.

Notes on this clonotype: Possible read error: a much larger clone is one base away. The chain joins TRBV5-1 to TRBJ2-2; weak D call: TRBD2 (5 bases). This CDR3 spans 12 amino acids. The germline V gene has CDR1 SGHRS and CDR2 YFSETQ. The CDR3 protein is CATELRTGDLFF. The CDR3 region has the DNA TGCGCCACCGAACTCCGGACCGGGGATCTGTTTTTT. Full variable domain (rest looked up from reference TRBV5-1 and TRBJ2-2): KAGVTQTPRYLIKTRGQQVTLSCSPISGHRSVSWYQQTPGQGLQFLFEYFSETQRNKGNFPGRFSGRQFSNSRSEMNVSTLELGDSALYLCATELRTGDLFFGEGSRLTVL.

The gene calls are TRBV28 and TRBJ2-7; D may match TRBD1 or TRBD2 (5 bases each). Germline V gene data show CDR1 as MDHEN and CDR2 as SYDVKM. The CDR3 totals 12 residues. The germline V and J ends were trimmed by 4 bases and 12 bases, with 16 bases remaining between them. The CDR3 DNA sequence: TGTGCCAGCAGTTCTGGGGGACGTGGTGGGTACTTC. It is translated as CASSSGGRGGYF.

This clonotype was found many times. This rearrangement joins TRBV20-1 to TRBJ1-2, with no clear D. Trimming shortened V by 0 bases and J by 8 bases, and 19 bases separated the two germline ends. This CDR3 has 15 amino acids. The V gene's germline CDR1 is DFQATT and CDR2 SNEGSKA (reference sequence). This chain's CDR3 is CSARDSGSTSRGYTF. The CDR3 bases are TGCAGTGCTAGAGATTCCGGCAGTACATCAAGGGGCTACACCTTC.

This clonotype has ten or more counts. V is TRBV27 and J is TRBJ1-1; tentative D call: TRBD1 (5 bases). Deletions cut 1 base from V and 0 bases from J, with 9 bases between. CDR1 is MNHEY and CDR2 is SMNVEV in the germline V gene (reference sequence). The CDR3 covers 15 residues. The CDR3 DNA sequence: TGTGCCAGCAGTTTATGGGGCACTTTGAACACTGAAGCTTTCTTT. It specifies CASSLWGTLNTEAFF.

This clonotype was detected only a few times. The genes are TRBV11-3 and TRBJ1-2; D uncertain. This CDR3 is built from 11 residues. Per the germline V gene, CDR1 is SGHNT and CDR2 is YENEEA. V was pared by 7 bases and J by 8 bases, with 11 bases between. The CDR3 reads CASTGERGYTF. The CDR3 coding sequence is TGTGCCAGCACGGGAGAGAGAGGCTACACCTTC.

The table lists this clonotype with many counts. The chain carries TRBV28 and TRBJ2-2; maybe TRBD1 (7 bases). From germline, CDR1 is MDHEN and CDR2 SYDVKM. V lost 1 base, J lost 4 bases, and 13 bases lay in between. The CDR3 extends over 16 amino acids. The DNA for the CDR3 is TGTGCCAGCAGTTTATCGGCAGGGGGGTTCACCGGGGAGCTGTTTTTT. Translated: CASSLSAGGFTGELFF.

This clonotype came up a few times. The chain is built from TRBV4-2 and TRBJ1-6, with D tentatively TRBD1 (5 bases). Trimming took off 3 bases at V and 5 bases at J, with 11 bases between the two ends. Germline V CDR1 and CDR2: LGHNA, YNFKEQ. The CDR3 loop spans 15 amino acids. CDR3 region: CASSQRGRDNSPLHF. The CDR3 DNA is TGTGCCAGCAGCCAGAGGGGTCGCGATAATTCACCCCTCCACTTT.

This clonotype was observed a single time. The chain carries TRBV12-3 or TRBV12-4 and TRBJ1-1, with 8 bases that match TRBD1. The V gene end was trimmed by 7 bases and the J gene end by 6 bases; junction bases not matched to a gene: 16. The CDR3 is made up of 16 amino acids. CDR3 loop: CASIRRQGARYSEAFF. The CDR3 DNA reads as TGTGCCAGCATTCGACGTCAGGGGGCGCGGTATTCTGAAGCTTTCTTT.

This clonotype was recorded at least ten times. A much larger clone differs from this one at a single base, so this may be a read error. V is TRBV28 and J is TRBJ2-7; TRBD1 matches 12 bases. CDR1 and CDR2 from the germline V gene are MDHEN and SYDVKM. The CDR3 consists of 15 residues. CDR3 sequence: CVSSLAGTGGDEQYF. For the CDR3, the DNA is TGTGTCAGCAGCCTCGCCGGGACAGGGGGCGACGAGCAGTACTTC.

The chain recombines TRBV20-1 with TRBJ2-5; 11 nucleotides match TRBD2. Germline V gives CDR1 DFQATT, CDR2 SNEGSKA (reference sequence). V lost 6 bases to trimming and J lost 4 bases; unmatched junction nucleotides: 10. The CDR3 covers 15 residues. This CDR3 is CSALGLAEYVETQYF. In DNA, the CDR3 is TGCAGTGCCTTGGGACTAGCGGAGTACGTAGAGACCCAGTACTTC.

This clonotype was counted at least ten times. The CDR3 region has the DNA TGTGCCAGTAGTATGGCGGGAACCCTCCAAGAGACCCAGTACTTC. Encoded protein: CASSMAGTLQETQYF. V and J are TRBV19 and TRBJ2-5, with D tentatively TRBD2 (6 bases). The V end lost 3 bases, the J end lost 1 base, and 12 bases lay between the germline ends. This CDR3 is built from 15 residues. Germline CDR1 is LNHDA and CDR2 is SQIVND (reference sequence).

At least ten counts were recorded for this clonotype. The chain couples TRBV7-2 to TRBJ2-2; D perhaps matches TRBD1 (6 bases). The V and J ends lost 5 bases and 3 bases respectively, with 19 bases between them. CDR1 is SGHTA and CDR2 is FQGNSA in the germline V gene. This CDR3 comprises 17 residues. The CDR3 sequence is CASSPQGSQGYTGELFF. CDR3 DNA sequence: TGTGCCAGCAGCCCCCAGGGTTCGCAGGGGTACACCGGGGAGCTGTTTTTT.

The J gene is TRBJ2-5, the V gene TRBV20-1; D is unresolved. The CDR3 consists of 14 residues. V lost 0 bases, J lost 5 bases, and 13 bases lay in between. Germline CDR1 DFQATT, CDR2 SNEGSKA (reference sequence). CDR3 DNA: TGCAGTGCTAGAGAAGGAAGGGCGCGGGAGACCCAGTACTTC. It yields the protein CSAREGRARETQYF.

This clonotype was counted at least ten times. The chain combines TRBV20-1 with TRBJ1-5; 8 nucleotides align to TRBD1. The CDR3 extends over 14 amino acids. The germline V gene has CDR1 DFQATT and CDR2 SNEGSKA (reference sequence). Trimming removed 6 bases from V and 4 bases from J; junction bases left unmatched: 8. CDR3 in amino acids: CSAEGTGGNQPQHF. The CDR3 nucleotides are TGCAGTGCGGAAGGGACAGGAGGGAATCAGCCCCAGCATTTT.

In DNA, the CDR3 is TGCGCCAGCAGCCGGACGGACAGAGACATTCAGTACTTC. It is translated as CASSRTDRDIQYF. This chain joins TRBV5-1 and TRBJ2-4, with D possibly matching TRBD1 (6 bases). V was trimmed by 4 bases and J by 8 bases, leaving 13 bases between them. CDR3 length: 13 residues. The V gene's germline CDR1 is SGHRS and CDR2 YFSETQ.

This clonotype has at least ten counts. V gene TRBV25-1 combines with J gene TRBJ2-2; 9 bases align to TRBD1. Germline assignment: CDR1 MGHDK and CDR2 SYGVNS. V lost 10 bases to trimming and J lost 6 bases; unmatched junction nucleotides: 6. The CDR3 totals 13 residues. The CDR3: CATKDRGPGELFF. DNA for the CDR3: TGTGCCACCAAGGACAGGGGACCCGGGGAGCTGTTTTTT.

At least ten counts were recorded for this clonotype. V gene TRBV27 combines with J gene TRBJ2-2; no firm D call. The CDR3 is made up of 16 amino acids. The V end lost 6 bases, the J end lost 7 bases, and 21 bases lay between the germline ends. Per germline, CDR1 MNHEY and CDR2 SMNVEV (reference sequence). This chain's CDR3 is CASSPFGSSVGGELFF. CDR3 sequence (DNA): TGTGCCAGCAGCCCGTTCGGTTCGAGCGTAGGCGGGGAGCTGTTTTTT.

This clonotype was found many times. The chain couples TRBV19 to TRBJ2-2, with D hard to call. The V end lost 10 bases, the J end lost 0 bases, and 12 bases lay between the germline ends. Germline lookup yields CDR1 LNHDA and CDR2 SQIVND (reference sequence). This CDR3 comprises 14 residues. CDR3 coding DNA: TGTGCCACCCAAGAACCATCGAACACCGGGGAGCTGTTTTTT. Translation: CATQEPSNTGELFF.

This sequence joins TRBV12-3 or TRBV12-4 and TRBJ2-7; 7 bases agree with TRBD1. V lost 5 bases to trimming and J lost 0 bases; unmatched junction nucleotides: 10. This CDR3 is 16 amino acids long. CDR3 region: CASSQDRAPHSYEQYF. CDR3 bases: TGTGCCAGCAGTCAAGACAGGGCCCCTCACTCCTACGAGCAGTACTTC.

This clonotype was seen many times. CDR3 bases: TGTGCCAGCAGTTCAAGCTACAGGGACCAAGAGACCCAGTACTTC. Protein: CASSSSYRDQETQYF. V usage is TRBV28 and J usage is TRBJ2-5; D may be TRBD1 (6 bases). V was shortened by 4 bases and J by 0 bases, with 12 bases between the two germline ends. From germline, CDR1 is MDHEN and CDR2 SYDVKM. CDR3 length equals 15 residues.

The J gene is TRBJ2-7, the V gene TRBV15, with D possibly TRBD2 on 6 matching bases. Germline lookup yields CDR1 LNHNV and CDR2 YYDKDF (reference sequence). Trimming took off 3 bases at V and 3 bases at J, with 9 bases between the two ends. The CDR3 is 13 amino acids. The CDR3 sequence: CATSSSGVYEQYF. In DNA form, the CDR3 reads TGTGCCACCAGCAGTAGCGGTGTCTACGAGCAGTACTTC.

This clonotype was counted ten times or more. The chain joins TRBV12-3 or TRBV12-4 to TRBJ1-5; D uncertain. There are 13 residues in the CDR3. V was trimmed by 6 bases and J by 7 bases, leaving 13 bases between them. The CDR3 DNA reads as TGTGCCAGCAGCCGCCCCGGCGGACAGCCCCAGCATTTT. It translates to CASSRPGGQPQHF.

This clonotype was seen ten or more times. This chain joins TRBV5-1 and TRBJ2-7; D is ambiguous. The CDR3 covers 14 residues. V lost 2 bases and J 2 bases, leaving 11 bases between the germline ends. CDR1 and CDR2 (germline): SGHRS, YFSETQ. The CDR3 DNA reads as TGCGCCAGCAGCTTAAGGGTAGGAGCCTACGAGCAGTACTTC. Residues: CASSLRVGAYEQYF.

This clonotype was detected many times. The V and J genes are TRBV5-1 and TRBJ2-7; 12 bases match TRBD2. The V and J ends lost 2 bases and 2 bases, in that order; junction bases with no gene match: 11. Germline CDR1 SGHRS, CDR2 YFSETQ. This CDR3 region has 18 residues. The CDR3 DNA is TGCGCCAGCAGCTTCAGACTAGCGGGAGAGGTCCCAACCTACGAGCAGTACTTC. Residues: CASSFRLAGEVPTYEQYF.

This clonotype was seen at least ten times. This chain links TRBV2 with TRBJ1-2, with D uncertain. Trimming removed 0 bases at V and 4 bases at J, with 12 bases between. There are 15 residues in the CDR3. Germline CDR1 SNHLY, CDR2 FYNNEI. CDR3 coding DNA: TGTGCCAGCAGTGAAGCAGATAAACACGTCTATGGCTACACCTTC. Its translation: CASSEADKHVYGYTF.

This clonotype was recorded at least ten times. The chain couples TRBV28 to TRBJ1-5, with 8 bases matching TRBD1. Germline CDR1 and CDR2: MDHEN and SYDVKM. The CDR3 totals 14 residues. The V segment lost 6 bases and the J segment 4 bases; nucleotides outside the gene matches: 5. The CDR3 sequence is CASRRQGTNQPQHF. In DNA form, the CDR3 reads TGTGCCAGCAGGCGACAGGGGACAAATCAGCCCCAGCATTTT.